What follows are 21 T cell receptor beta chains derived from one specimen sequenced in a study of blood T cell repertoires in COVID-19. Only in-frame clones appear in the TCRdb table, and some are missing; sequencing was by immunoSEQ multiplex PCR. The sample contains roughly 30,000 clones, about two thirds of which appear only once. Specimen: peripheral blood. All receptors come from a boy aged 2 to 10 with active or convalescent COVID-19.

The rearrangement joins TRBV19 to TRBJ2-5; D call uncertain. Between the trimmed V and J ends, which lost 3 bases and 2 bases, there was a span of 7 bases. In germline, CDR1 is LNHDA, CDR2 SQIVND (reference sequence). This CDR3 spans 13 amino acids. This chain's CDR3 is CASSILGQETQYF. The CDR3 DNA sequence: TGTGCCAGTAGTATCCTCGGTCAAGAGACCCAGTACTTC.

The CDR3 loop reads CAEMGGVLNNEQFF. The CDR3 nucleotides are TGTGCCGAAATGGGCGGGGTCCTCAACAATGAGCAGTTCTTC. The chain carries TRBV2 and TRBJ2-1; possibly TRBD2 for D (6 bases). This CDR3 has 14 residues. V was shortened by 11 bases and J by 5 bases, with 19 bases between the two germline ends. Germline values: CDR1 SNHLY, CDR2 FYNNEI.

The genes are TRBV7-9 and TRBJ1-1, with D perhaps TRBD1 (6 bases). This CDR3 has 16 residues. Germline-derived CDR1 and CDR2 are SEHNR and FQNEAQ (reference sequence). Trimming took off 4 bases at V and 7 bases at J, with 22 bases between the two ends. The CDR3 reads CASSSFPPQGDLEAFF. The CDR3 nucleotides are TGTGCCAGCAGCTCCTTCCCCCCACAGGGAGACCTTGAAGCTTTCTTT. Combining the CDR3 with reference TRBV7-9 and TRBJ1-1 gives the whole variable domain DTGVSQNPRHKITKRGQNVTFRCDPISEHNRLYWYRQTLGQGPEFLTYFQNEAQLEKSRLLSDRFSAERPKGSFSTLEIQRTEQGDSAMYLCASSSFPPQGDLEAFFGQGTRLTVV.

The chain carries TRBV19 and TRBJ2-1; D perhaps matches TRBD2 (6 bases). Germline lookup yields CDR1 LNHDA and CDR2 SQIVND (reference sequence). The CDR3 totals 16 residues. V was cut by 5 bases and J by 9 bases, with 23 bases left in between. The CDR3 region has the DNA TGTGCCAGTAGTGGGATTGGGCGGCAGGGAGGTGGTGAGCAGTTCTTC. Protein sequence: CASSGIGRQGGGEQFF. Full variable domain (outside the CDR3, taken from reference TRBV19 and TRBJ2-1): DGGITQSPKYLFRKEGQNVTLSCEQNLNHDAMYWYRQDPGQGLRLIYYSQIVNDFQKGDIAEGYSVSREKKESFPLTVTSAQKNPTAFYLCASSGIGRQGGGEQFFGPGTRLTVL.

This clone was recorded once. The V and J genes are TRBV6-6 and TRBJ1-1, with 10 positions matching TRBD1. CDR3 size: 15 residues. V shed 2 bases, J shed 8 bases, and the junction held 8 bases outside the gene matches. Germline CDR1 MNHNY, CDR2 SVGAGI (reference sequence). CDR3 nucleotide sequence: TGTGCCAGCAGTTACCCCGGGACAGGGGCTCCGGAAGCTTTCTTT. It codes for CASSYPGTGAPEAFF.

A single count supports this clone. The chain carries TRBV6-2 or TRBV6-3 and TRBJ2-2; D is possibly TRBD2 (5 bases). CDR1 and CDR2 (germline): MNHEY, SVGEGT. V was clipped by 2 bases and J by 4 bases, with 11 bases between them. The CDR3 has 15 residues. The DNA of the CDR3 is TGTGCCAGCAGTTACCAGAGGAGGTCCACCGGGGAGCTGTTTTTT. Translated: CASSYQRRSTGELFF.

The gene calls are TRBV28 and TRBJ1-5, with a tentative D call TRBD1 (6 bases). Germline CDR1 and CDR2: MDHEN and SYDVKM. Trimming pared 6 bases from V and 15 bases from J, leaving 18 bases between. The CDR3 is 12 residues long. The CDR3 coding sequence is TGTGCCAGCAGCCATGAGGTGGGGGCCGGGCATTTT. Translating gives CASSHEVGAGHF.

The chain recombines TRBV7-9 with TRBJ2-1; TRBD2 matches 11 bases. Germline assignment: CDR1 SEHNR and CDR2 FQNEAQ (reference sequence). The CDR3 extends over 15 amino acids. With 5 bases clipped from V and 10 bases from J, the junction kept 10 bases outside the gene matches. CDR3 sequence: CASSPLSGRVGEQFF. The CDR3 DNA reads TGTGCCAGCAGCCCACTTAGCGGGAGGGTGGGAGAGCAGTTCTTC.

The table lists this clone with a few counts. The chain uses TRBV28 and TRBJ1-5; TRBD1 matches 7 bases. Germline assignment: CDR1 MDHEN and CDR2 SYDVKM. After removal of 7 bases from V and 4 bases from J, the junction contained 16 bases not matched to a gene. The CDR3 sequence is 17 residues long. The CDR3 DNA reads as TGTGCCAGCAAACTCCGCACCATCACAGGGGCAAATCAGCCCCAGCATTTT. This sequence encodes CASKLRTITGANQPQHF.

This clone was picked up one time. This chain connects TRBV18 to TRBJ2-3, with a weak D call TRBD2 (6 bases). Germline CDR1 KGHSH, CDR2 LQKENI. The V end was cut by 3 bases, the J end by 4 bases, with 14 bases between. The CDR3 consists of 15 residues. The CDR3 region is CASSPPEGSADTQYF. The CDR3 bases are TGTGCCAGCTCACCTCCGGAGGGCTCGGCAGATACGCAGTATTTT.

Sample share makes this clone medium-sized. The rearrangement joins TRBV4-3 to TRBJ1-1; D is ambiguous. Germline values: CDR1 LGHNA, CDR2 YSLEER. V was trimmed by 9 bases and J by 4 bases, leaving 21 bases between them. The CDR3 sequence is 15 residues long. In DNA, the CDR3 is TGCGCCAGTAGGGAGGGAAGGTTTGCCCTCACTGAAGCTTTCTTT. It yields the protein CASREGRFALTEAFF.

This clone was found a few times. The junction departs from the called germline gene at one end, perhaps through a read error. The chain joins TRBV7-7 to TRBJ1-4; D is ambiguous. The CDR3 has 15 amino acids. Germline V lookup: CDR1 SSHAT, CDR2 FNYEAQ (reference sequence). In DNA form, the CDR3 reads TGTGCTAGCAGCTTAGGTGTAGGAGGAGGTGAAAAACTGTTTTTT. It translates to CASSLGVGGGEKLFF. The variable domain in full, with the rest retrieved from reference TRBV7-7 and TRBJ1-4, is GAGVSQSPRYKVTKRGQDVTLRCDPISSHATLYWYQQALGQGPEFLTYFNYEAQPDKSGLPSDRFSAERPEGSISTLTIQRTEQRDSAMYRCASSLGVGGGEKLFFGSGTQLSVL.

This chain joins TRBV3-1 (or the pseudogene TRBV3-2) and TRBJ2-3; 10 bases are a match to TRBD2. The CDR3 sequence is 17 residues long. CDR1 is LGHDT, CDR2 YNNKEL, per germline (reference sequence). V lost 1 base, J lost 2 bases, and 6 bases stayed unmatched. CDR3 in amino acids: CASSQVVLAGYTDTQYF. DNA for the CDR3: TGTGCCAGCAGCCAAGTCGTACTAGCGGGGTACACAGATACGCAGTATTTT.

The chain joins TRBV6-5 to TRBJ1-5; tentatively, D is TRBD1 (6 bases). The CDR3 sequence is 14 residues long. Germline CDR1 MNHEY, CDR2 SVGAGI. The CDR3 DNA reads TGTGTCTCACCGGGACAACAAAGCAATCAGCCCCAGCATTTT. Its translation is CVSPGQQSNQPQHF.

The chain employs TRBV5-4 and TRBJ1-2; maybe TRBD1 (6 bases). The V gene lost 2 bases and the J gene lost 7 bases, with 9 bases spanning the gap. CDR1 is SGHNT, CDR2 YYREEE, per germline (reference sequence). This CDR3 contains 12 residues. The CDR3 sequence is CASSFYRVGYTF. The CDR3 DNA reads as TGTGCCAGCAGCTTTTACAGGGTTGGCTACACCTTC. The full variable domain, rest sourced from reference TRBV5-4 and TRBJ1-2, is ETGVTQSPTHLIKTRGQQVTLRCSSQSGHNTVSWYQQALGQGPQFIFQYYREEENGRGNFPPRFSGLQFPNYSSELNVNALELDDSALYLCASSFYRVGYTFGSGTRLTVV.

The chain has TRBV4-1 and TRBJ1-5, with D uncertain. CDR3 length: 13 residues. V lost 3 bases and J 7 bases, leaving 10 bases between the germline ends. Looked up from germline, CDR1 is MGHRA and CDR2 is YSYEKL. The CDR3 region has the DNA TGCGCCAGCAGCCATTACAGCTCGCAGCCCCAGCATTTT. This translates into CASSHYSSQPQHF.

This clone was seen a handful of times. The genes are TRBV7-9 and TRBJ2-2, with 7 bases lining up with TRBD1. The CDR3 is 17 residues long. Germline lookup yields CDR1 SEHNR and CDR2 FQNEAQ (reference sequence). Unmatched junction bases numbered 15, after V lost 5 bases and J lost 6 bases. CDR3 coding DNA: TGTGCCAGCAGCAGGAAAGGGGGCGCAGTCGGAGCCGGGGAGCTGTTTTTT. Translated, it gives CASSRKGGAVGAGELFF.

V is TRBV5-6 and J is TRBJ1-6; D not resolved. The CDR3 loop spans 15 amino acids. Trimming cost V 3 bases and J 10 bases, with 17 bases left between them. Per germline, CDR1 SGHDT and CDR2 YYEEEE. CDR3 nucleotides: TGTGCCAGCAGCTGGCTGACTGCGGCGGGGTCACCCCTCCACTTT. As protein: CASSWLTAAGSPLHF. Using reference TRBV5-6 and TRBJ1-6 for the parts outside the CDR3, the full variable domain is DAGVTQSPTHLIKTRGQQVTLRCSPKSGHDTVSWYQQALGQGPQFIFQYYEEEERQRGNFPDRFSGHQFPNYSSELNVNALLLGDSALYLCASSWLTAAGSPLHFGNGTRLTVT.

The rearrangement links TRBV7-2 to TRBJ2-7; D is perhaps TRBD1 (6 bases). The germline V gene has CDR1 SGHTA and CDR2 FQGNSA. V was pared by 5 bases and J by 6 bases, with 14 bases between. The length of the CDR3 is 13 residues. The CDR3 protein is CASSGDKGFEQYF. The CDR3 region has the DNA TGTGCCAGCAGCGGGGACAAGGGTTTCGAGCAGTACTTC. The full variable domain, completed using reference TRBV7-2 and TRBJ2-7, is GAGVSQSPSNKVTEKGKDVELRCDPISGHTALYWYRQSLGQGLEFLIYFQGNSAPDKSGLPSDRFSAERTGGSVSTLTIQRTQQEDSAVYLCASSGDKGFEQYFGPGTRLTVT.

The CDR3 coding sequence is TGTGCCAGCAGTTACTCCGGTTACAATCAGCCCCAGCATTTT. Translated, it gives CASSYSGYNQPQHF. The V call is TRBV6-2 or TRBV6-3, the J call TRBJ1-5; D unclear. CDR1 and CDR2 from the germline V gene are MNHEY and SVGEGT. The CDR3 has 14 amino acids. V dropped 0 bases and J dropped 3 bases, with 6 bases sitting between them.

The J gene is TRBJ2-7, the V gene TRBV7-9; 9 positions agree with TRBD1. The CDR3 sequence is 14 residues long. Germline V lookup: CDR1 SEHNR, CDR2 FQNEAQ (reference sequence). Unmatched junction bases numbered 4, after V lost 6 bases and J lost 1 base. The CDR3 coding sequence is TGTGCCAGCAGGGAAGGGACAGGGTCCTACGAGCAGTACTTC. This encodes CASREGTGSYEQYF.